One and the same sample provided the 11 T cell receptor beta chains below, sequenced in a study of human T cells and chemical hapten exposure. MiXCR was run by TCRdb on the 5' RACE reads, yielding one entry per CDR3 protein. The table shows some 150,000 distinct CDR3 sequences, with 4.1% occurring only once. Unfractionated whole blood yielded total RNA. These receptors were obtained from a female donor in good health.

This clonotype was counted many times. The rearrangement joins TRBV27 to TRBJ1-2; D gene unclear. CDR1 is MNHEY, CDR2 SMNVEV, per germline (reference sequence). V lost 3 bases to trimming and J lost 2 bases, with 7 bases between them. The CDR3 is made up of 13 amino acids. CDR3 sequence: CASSFFSNYGYTF. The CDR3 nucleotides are TGTGCCAGCAGTTTCTTTTCGAACTATGGCTACACCTTC.

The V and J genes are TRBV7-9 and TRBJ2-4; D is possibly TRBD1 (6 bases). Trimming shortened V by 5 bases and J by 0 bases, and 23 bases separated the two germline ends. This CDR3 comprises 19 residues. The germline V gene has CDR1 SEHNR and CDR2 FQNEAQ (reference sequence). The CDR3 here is CASSAQTGREVLAKNIQYF. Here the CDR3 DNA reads TGTGCCAGCAGCGCACAGACAGGTCGTGAGGTTCTAGCCAAAAACATTCAGTACTTC. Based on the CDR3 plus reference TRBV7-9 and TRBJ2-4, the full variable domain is DTGVSQNPRHKITKRGQNVTFRCDPISEHNRLYWYRQTLGQGPEFLTYFQNEAQLEKSRLLSDRFSAERPKGSFSTLEIQRTEQGDSAMYLCASSAQTGREVLAKNIQYFGAGTRLSVL.

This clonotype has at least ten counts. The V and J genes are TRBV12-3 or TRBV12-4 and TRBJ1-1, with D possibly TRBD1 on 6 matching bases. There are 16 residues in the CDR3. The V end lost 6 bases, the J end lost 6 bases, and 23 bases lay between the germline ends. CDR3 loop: CASSQSSGGPGAEAFF. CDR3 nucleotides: TGTGCCAGCAGCCAGAGTTCGGGGGGCCCGGGCGCTGAAGCTTTCTTT.

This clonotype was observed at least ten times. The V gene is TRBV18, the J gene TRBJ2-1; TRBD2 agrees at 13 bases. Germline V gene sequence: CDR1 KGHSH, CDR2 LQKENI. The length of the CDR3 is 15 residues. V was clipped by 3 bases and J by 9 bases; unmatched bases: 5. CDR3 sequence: CASSPPGLAGSEQFF. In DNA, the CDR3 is TGTGCCAGCTCACCCCCGGGACTAGCGGGGTCTGAGCAGTTCTTC. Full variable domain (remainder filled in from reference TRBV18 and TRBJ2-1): NAGVMQNPRHLVRRRGQEARLRCSPMKGHSHVYWYRQLPEEGLKFMVYLQKENIIDESGMPKERFSAEFPKEGPSILRIQQVVRGDSAAYFCASSPPGLAGSEQFFGPGTRLTVL.

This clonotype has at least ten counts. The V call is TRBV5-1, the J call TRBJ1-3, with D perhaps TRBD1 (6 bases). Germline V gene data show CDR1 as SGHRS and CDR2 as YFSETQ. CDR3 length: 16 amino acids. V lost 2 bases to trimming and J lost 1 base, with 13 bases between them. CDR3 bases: TGCGCCAGCAGCTTTGATTTAGGGGGATCTGGAAACACCATATATTTT. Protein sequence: CASSFDLGGSGNTIYF.

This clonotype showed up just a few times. CDR3 loop: CASSLGGGVIILDGELFF. CDR3 nucleotides: TGTGCCAGCAGTTTGGGCGGGGGGGTCATAATATTGGACGGGGAGCTGTTTTTT. The chain combines TRBV12-3 or TRBV12-4 with TRBJ2-2, with 9 bases lining up with TRBD2. The CDR3 runs to 18 residues. The V gene end was trimmed by 3 bases and the J gene end by 7 bases; junction bases not matched to a gene: 15.

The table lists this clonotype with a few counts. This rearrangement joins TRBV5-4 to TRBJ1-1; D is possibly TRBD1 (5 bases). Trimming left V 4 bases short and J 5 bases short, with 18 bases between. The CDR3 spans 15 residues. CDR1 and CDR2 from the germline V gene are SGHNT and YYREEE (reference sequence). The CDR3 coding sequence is TGTGCCAGCAGCGGAGGGGCAGGGAGAGGGACTGAAGCTTTCTTT. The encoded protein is CASSGGAGRGTEAFF.

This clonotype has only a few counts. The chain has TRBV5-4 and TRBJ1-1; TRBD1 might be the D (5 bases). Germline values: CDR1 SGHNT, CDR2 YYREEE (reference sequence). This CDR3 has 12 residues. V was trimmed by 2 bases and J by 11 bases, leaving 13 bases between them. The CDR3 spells CASSLGVLDAFF. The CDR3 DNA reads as TGTGCCAGCAGCTTAGGGGTGTTGGATGCTTTCTTT.

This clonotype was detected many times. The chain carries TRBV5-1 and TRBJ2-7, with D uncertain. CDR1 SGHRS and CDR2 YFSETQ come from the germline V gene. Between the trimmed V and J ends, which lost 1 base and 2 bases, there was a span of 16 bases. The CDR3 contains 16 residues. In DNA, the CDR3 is TGCGCCAGCAGCTTGTCCTTGAGCCTGGGGACCTACGAGCAGTACTTC. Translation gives CASSLSLSLGTYEQYF.

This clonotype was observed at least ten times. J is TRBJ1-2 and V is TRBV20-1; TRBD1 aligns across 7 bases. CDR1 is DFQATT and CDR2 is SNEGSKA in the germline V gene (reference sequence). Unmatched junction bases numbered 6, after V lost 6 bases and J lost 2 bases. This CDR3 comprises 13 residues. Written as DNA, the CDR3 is TGCAGTGCAACCCGACAGGGAAACTATGGCTACACCTTC. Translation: CSATRQGNYGYTF.

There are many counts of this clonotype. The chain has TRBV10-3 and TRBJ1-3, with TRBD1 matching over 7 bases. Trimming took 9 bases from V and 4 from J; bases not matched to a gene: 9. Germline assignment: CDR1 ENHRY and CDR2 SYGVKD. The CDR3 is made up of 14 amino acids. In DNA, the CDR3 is TGTGCCATTTCGTCGACAGGGCAAGGAAACACCATATATTTT. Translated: CAISSTGQGNTIYF.